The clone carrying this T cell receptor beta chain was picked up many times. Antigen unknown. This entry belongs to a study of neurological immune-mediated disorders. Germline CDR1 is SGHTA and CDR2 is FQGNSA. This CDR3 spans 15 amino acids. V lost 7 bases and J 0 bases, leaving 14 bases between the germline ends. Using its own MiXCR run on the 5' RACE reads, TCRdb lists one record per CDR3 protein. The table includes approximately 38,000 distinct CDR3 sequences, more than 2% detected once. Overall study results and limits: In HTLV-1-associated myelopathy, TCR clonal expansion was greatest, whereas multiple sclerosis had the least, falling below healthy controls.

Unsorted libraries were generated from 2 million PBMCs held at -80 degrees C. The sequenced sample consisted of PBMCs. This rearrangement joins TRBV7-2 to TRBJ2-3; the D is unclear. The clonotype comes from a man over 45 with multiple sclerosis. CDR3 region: CASTGPGLSTDTQYF. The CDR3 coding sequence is TGTGCCAGCACCGGACCGGGCCTTAGCACAGATACGCAGTATTTT.